This is a list of T cell receptor beta chains from one sample in a study of somatic mutations in cytotoxic T cells in rheumatoid arthritis. Using immunoSEQ multiplex PCR, the repertoire was profiled, and TCRdb retains in-frame clones only, with some absent. The sample records 15,000 to 20,000 clones, around 86% being singletons. The sequenced material came from CD8+ T cells sorted from blood. The receptors come from a man aged 18 to 35 with rheumatoid arthritis. CDR3s include the opening cysteine and the closing phenylalanine or tryptophan. A D gene is named only where the DNA matches it firmly. Only part of the rows carry a size: once, few, many, or a class if the clone is expanded.

J	V	D	size	DNA	CDR3
TRBJ2-7	TRBV6-6	-	-	TGTGCCAGCAGCCCAGACAGGGACTGGTACGAGCAGTACTTC	CASSPDRDWYEQYF
TRBJ2-7	TRBV29-1	-	-	TGCAGCGTTGAAGAGGGCAGGAAGGGTAGTGACGAGCAGTACTTC	CSVEEGRKGSDEQYF
TRBJ2-7	TRBV4-3	-	once	TGCGCCAGCAGCCAAGATTGGGCGGCGACAGGCCCCGACGAGCAGTACTTC	CASSQDWAATGPDEQYF
TRBJ2-1	TRBV7-7	TRBD1	-	TGTGCTAGCAGCTTAGATGTCCAGGGGGTGAGTGAGCAGTTCTTC	CASSLDVQGVSEQFF
TRBJ1-1	TRBV19	-	-	TGTGCCAGTAGTATCCTATGGGCCCTCAACACTGAAGCTTTCTTT	CASSILWALNTEAFF
TRBJ1-2	TRBV2	-	-	TGTGCCAGCAGTGGTAGGGGCATTTGGAACTATGGCTACACCTTC	CASSGRGIWNYGYTF
TRBJ1-2	TRBV4-3	TRBD1	-	TGCGCCAGCAGCCACCGGGACAGGGGGCTGGTTGGCTACACCTTC	CASSHRDRGLVGYTF
TRBJ1-5	TRBV15	TRBD1	-	TGTGCCACCAGCTCAACCGGGGGACAGGGTGGCAATCAGCCCCAGCATTTT	CATSSTGGQGGNQPQHF
TRBJ2-1	TRBV19	-	-	TGTGCCAGTAGTATACAGGGAAGGAATGAGCAGTTCTTC	CASSIQGRNEQFF
TRBJ2-2	TRBV4-1	-	-	TGCGCCAGCAGCCAAGTGAAAAGGGATCCCGGGGAGCTGTTTTTT	CASSQVKRDPGELFF
TRBJ2-1	TRBV7-6	TRBD2	once	TGTGCCAGCAGCTTACTCTCTAGCGGGGGTGTCTACAATGAGCAGTTCTTC	CASSLLSSGGVYNEQFF
TRBJ2-1	TRBV5-8	TRBD1	-	TGTGCCAGCAGCGTCGACAGGGATGGTCACAATGAGCAGTTCTTC	CASSVDRDGHNEQFF
TRBJ2-7	TRBV5-1	-	-	TGCGCCAGCAGCTTGGGCGGGGCGGACGAGCAGTACTTC	CASSLGGADEQYF
TRBJ1-1	TRBV19	TRBD1	-	TGTGCCAGTAGTATGGTGACAGGGGGTATGGACACTGAAGCTTTCTTT	CASSMVTGGMDTEAFF
TRBJ1-2	TRBV7-9	-	-	TGTGCCAGCAGCTTATCAGACAAGAACTATGGCTACACCTTC	CASSLSDKNYGYTF
TRBJ2-7	TRBV13	-	-	TGTGCCAGCAGTCAGTCGACGGAGGGTTACGAGCAGTACTTC	CASSQSTEGYEQYF
TRBJ2-3	TRBV27	-	once	TGTGCCAGCACCCCGGGGGCGGCTCGGGTGGATACGCAGTATTTT	CASTPGAARVDTQYF
TRBJ2-2	TRBV11-1	-	-	TGTGCCAGCAGCCCCACGGGGGACACCGGGGAGCTGTTTTTT	CASSPTGDTGELFF
TRBJ1-1	TRBV9	-	once	TGTGCCAGCAGCCCTTGGGGGGCTGACACTGAAGCTTTCTTT	CASSPWGADTEAFF
TRBJ1-2	TRBV28	-	-	TGTGCCAGCAGTTTACTCCGACAGGCTAACTATGGCTACACCTTC	CASSLLRQANYGYTF
TRBJ2-7	TRBV6-6	TRBD1	-	TGTGCCAGCACCACTCTGCGGACAGGGGGTAACGAGCAGTACTTC	CASTTLRTGGNEQYF
TRBJ1-1	TRBV10-1	-	-	TGCGCCAGAACATCGGGACATAAGAACACTGAAGCTTTCTTT	CARTSGHKNTEAFF
TRBJ1-6	TRBV9	-	-	TGTGCCAGCAGCGTCACCGGGGACCTGGGAGATTCACCCCTCCACTTT	CASSVTGDLGDSPLHF
TRBJ2-7	TRBV11-2	-	once	TGTGCCAGCAGCTTAGATGGGCGCGAGCAGTACTTC	CASSLDGREQYF
TRBJ2-3	TRBV13	-	-	TGTGCCAGCAGCTTAGACTACCTTGGGGAAGATACGCAGTATTTT	CASSLDYLGEDTQYF
TRBJ2-1	TRBV7-6	-	-	TGTGCCAGCAGCCCTCTGGGCTCCTACAATGAGCAGTTCTTC	CASSPLGSYNEQFF
TRBJ2-1	TRBV19	-	-	TGTGCCAGTAATTCCGGTTGGGGTAATGAGCAGTTCTTC	CASNSGWGNEQFF
TRBJ2-7	TRBV11-1	-	-	TGTGCCAGCAGCTTAGCTCATAACCACTACGAGCAGTACTTC	CASSLAHNHYEQYF
TRBJ2-7	TRBV29-1	-	-	TGCAGCGTTGAATTAGATCTGGGGGCGTCCTACGAGCAGTACTTC	CSVELDLGASYEQYF
TRBJ1-1	TRBV7-8	-	-	TGTGCCAGCAGCTTCGGAACAACGGAAGCTTTCTTT	CASSFGTTEAFF
TRBJ1-2	TRBV15	-	medium-sized	TGTGCCACCAGCAGAGATAAACCAGAGAACTATGGCTACACCTTC	CATSRDKPENYGYTF
TRBJ2-7	TRBV9	TRBD1	-	TGTGCCAGCAGCGAGGGACAGACCTACGAGCAGTACTTC	CASSEGQTYEQYF
TRBJ1-5	TRBV6-1	TRBD1	-	TGTGCCAGCAGTGAAAGGGACAGCCGAAGCAATCAGCCCCAGCATTTT	CASSERDSRSNQPQHF
TRBJ1-1	TRBV28	-	-	TGTGCCAGCAGTCCCCAACAGGGAAGGGCGAACACTGAAGCTTTCTTT	CASSPQQGRANTEAFF
TRBJ2-7	TRBV5-1	TRBD1	-	TGCGCCAGCAGCTTCACCGGACAGGGGGTCTTCTACGAGCAGTACTTC	CASSFTGQGVFYEQYF
TRBJ1-2	TRBV6-1	-	-	TGTGCCAGCGGGGACGCAGCGGAGATCTATGGCTACACCTTC	CASGDAAEIYGYTF
TRBJ2-7	TRBV28	TRBD2	-	TGTGCCAGCAGTACTCGAGGGGGTAGCGGGGGCTACGAGCAGTACTTC	CASSTRGGSGGYEQYF
TRBJ2-7	TRBV5-6	-	-	TGTGCCAGCAGCGGAAGCTCAGTCGAGTACGAGCAGTACTTC	CASSGSSVEYEQYF
TRBJ1-2	TRBV6-5	TRBD1	-	TGTGCCAGCAGTTACACAGGGACAGCCTATGGCTACACCTTC	CASSYTGTAYGYTF
TRBJ2-3	TRBV4-1	-	-	TGCGCCAGCAGCCCTCAAGACTCGGGGCCTAGCACAGATACGCAGTATTTT	CASSPQDSGPSTDTQYF